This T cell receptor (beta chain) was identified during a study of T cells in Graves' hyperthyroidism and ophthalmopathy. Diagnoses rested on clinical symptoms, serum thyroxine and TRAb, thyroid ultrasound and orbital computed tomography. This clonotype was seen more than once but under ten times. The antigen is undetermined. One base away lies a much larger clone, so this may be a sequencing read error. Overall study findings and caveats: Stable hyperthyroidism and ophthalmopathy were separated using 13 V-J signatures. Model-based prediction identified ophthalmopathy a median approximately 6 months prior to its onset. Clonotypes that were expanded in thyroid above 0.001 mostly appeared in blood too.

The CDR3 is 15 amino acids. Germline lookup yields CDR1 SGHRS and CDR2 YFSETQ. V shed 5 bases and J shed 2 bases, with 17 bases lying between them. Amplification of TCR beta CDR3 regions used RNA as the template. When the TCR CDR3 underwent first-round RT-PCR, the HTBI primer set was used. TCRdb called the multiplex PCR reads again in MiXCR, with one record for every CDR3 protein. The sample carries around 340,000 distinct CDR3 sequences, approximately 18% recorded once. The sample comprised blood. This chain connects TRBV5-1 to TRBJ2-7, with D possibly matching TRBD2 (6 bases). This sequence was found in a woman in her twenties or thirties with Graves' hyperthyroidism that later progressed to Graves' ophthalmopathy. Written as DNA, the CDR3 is TGCGCCAGCAGACCGGGACGGGGGATAGCCTACGAGCAGTACTTC. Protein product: CASRPGRGIAYEQYF.